What follows is one T cell receptor beta chain and its context. The sample is drawn from a study of T cell responses to AZD1222 COVID-19 vaccine. Germline lookup yields CDR1 SGHAT and CDR2 FQNNGV. This CDR3 comprises 14 residues. Trimming took 1 base from V and 2 from J, leaving 9 bases between them. Profiling relied on immunoSEQ multiplex PCR, and the TCRdb table lists in-frame clones only, not all of them. The sample carries more than 150,000 clones, roughly 90% recorded once. The chain carries TRBV11-2 and TRBJ2-7; no clear D. This sample comprised peripheral blood, obtained 28 days after the second AZD1222 dose. The receptor was isolated from an adult who received the AZD1222 COVID-19 vaccine. This CDR3 reads CASSLGARAYEQYF. CDR3 bases: TGTGCCAGCAGCTTAGGGGCCAGAGCCTACGAGCAGTACTTC.